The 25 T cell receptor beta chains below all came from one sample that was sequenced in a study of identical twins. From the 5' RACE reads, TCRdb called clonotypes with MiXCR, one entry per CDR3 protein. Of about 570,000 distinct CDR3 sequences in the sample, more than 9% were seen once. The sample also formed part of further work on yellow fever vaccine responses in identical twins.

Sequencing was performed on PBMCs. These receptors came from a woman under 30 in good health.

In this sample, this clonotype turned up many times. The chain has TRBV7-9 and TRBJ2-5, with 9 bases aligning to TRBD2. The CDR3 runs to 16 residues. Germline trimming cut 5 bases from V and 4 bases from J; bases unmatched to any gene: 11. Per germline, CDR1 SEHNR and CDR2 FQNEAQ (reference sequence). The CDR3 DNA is TGTGCCAGCAGCCCCACCAGCGGGGGGAAGGGAGAGACCCAGTACTTC. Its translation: CASSPTSGGKGETQYF.

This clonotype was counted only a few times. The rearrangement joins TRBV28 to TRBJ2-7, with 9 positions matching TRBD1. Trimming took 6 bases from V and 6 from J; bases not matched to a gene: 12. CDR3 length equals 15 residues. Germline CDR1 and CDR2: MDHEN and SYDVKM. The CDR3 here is CASRPPGQGIGEQYF. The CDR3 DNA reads TGTGCCAGCAGACCTCCGGGACAGGGAATTGGCGAGCAGTACTTC. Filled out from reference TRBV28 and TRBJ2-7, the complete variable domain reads DVKVTQSSRYLVKRTGEKVFLECVQDMDHENMFWYRQDPGLGLRLIYFSYDVKMKEKGDIPEGYSVSREKKERFSLILESASTNQTSMYLCASRPPGQGIGEQYFGPGTRLTVT.

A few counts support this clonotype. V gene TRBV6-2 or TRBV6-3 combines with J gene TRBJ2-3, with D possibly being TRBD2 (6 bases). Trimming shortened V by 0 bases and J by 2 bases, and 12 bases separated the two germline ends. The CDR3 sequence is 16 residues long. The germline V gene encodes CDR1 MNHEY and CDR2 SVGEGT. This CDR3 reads CASSYSLRDNTDTQYF. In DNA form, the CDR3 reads TGTGCCAGCAGTTACTCTCTGCGGGATAACACAGATACGCAGTATTTT.

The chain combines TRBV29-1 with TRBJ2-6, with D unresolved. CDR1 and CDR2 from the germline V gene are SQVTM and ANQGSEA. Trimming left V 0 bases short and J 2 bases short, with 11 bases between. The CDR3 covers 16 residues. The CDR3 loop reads CSVEDPLAPGANVLTF. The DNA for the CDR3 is TGCAGCGTTGAAGACCCCTTGGCCCCTGGGGCCAACGTCCTGACTTTC.

The CDR3 nucleotides read TGTGCCAGCAGCTTTGGCAGTCATTCGGACACTGAAGCTTTCTTT. Translation: CASSFGSHSDTEAFF. The rearrangement links TRBV5-6 to TRBJ1-1; D is unresolved. This CDR3 is 15 amino acids long. Germline V CDR1 and CDR2: SGHDT, YYEEEE. The V end was cut by 2 bases, the J end by 3 bases, with 14 bases between.

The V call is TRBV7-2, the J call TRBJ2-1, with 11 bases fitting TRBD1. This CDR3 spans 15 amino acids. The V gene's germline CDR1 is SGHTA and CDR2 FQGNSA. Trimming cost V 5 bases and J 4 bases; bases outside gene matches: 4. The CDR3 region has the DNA TGTGCCAGCAGCACGGACAGGGGGCTGTACAATGAGCAGTTCTTC. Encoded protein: CASSTDRGLYNEQFF.

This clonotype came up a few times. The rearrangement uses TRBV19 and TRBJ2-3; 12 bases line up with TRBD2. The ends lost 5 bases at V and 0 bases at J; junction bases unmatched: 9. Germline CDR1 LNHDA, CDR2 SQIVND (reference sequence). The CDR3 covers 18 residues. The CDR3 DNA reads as TGTGCCAGTAGTGGACCGGGTCTAGCGGGGGGGAGCACAGATACGCAGTATTTT. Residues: CASSGPGLAGGSTDTQYF.

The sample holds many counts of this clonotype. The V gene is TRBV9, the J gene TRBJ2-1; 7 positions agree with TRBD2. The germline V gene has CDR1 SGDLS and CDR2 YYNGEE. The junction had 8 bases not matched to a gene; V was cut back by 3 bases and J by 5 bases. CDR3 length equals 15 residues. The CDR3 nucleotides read TGTGCCAGCAGCGGGATATTTGCGGGGGACAATGAGCAGTTCTTC. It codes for CASSGIFAGDNEQFF.

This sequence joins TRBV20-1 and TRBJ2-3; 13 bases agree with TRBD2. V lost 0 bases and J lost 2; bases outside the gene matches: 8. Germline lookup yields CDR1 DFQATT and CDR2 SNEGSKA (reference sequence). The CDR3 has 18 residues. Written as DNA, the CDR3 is TGCAGTGCTAGAGACGTCTTACTAGCGGGGGGGCACACAGATACGCAGTATTTT. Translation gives CSARDVLLAGGHTDTQYF.

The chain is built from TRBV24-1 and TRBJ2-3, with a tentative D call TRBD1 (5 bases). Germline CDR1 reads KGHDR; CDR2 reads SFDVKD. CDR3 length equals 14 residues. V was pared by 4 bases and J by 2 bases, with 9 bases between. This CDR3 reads CATSEGAVTDTQYF. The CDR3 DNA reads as TGTGCCACCAGTGAAGGGGCGGTCACAGATACGCAGTATTTT.

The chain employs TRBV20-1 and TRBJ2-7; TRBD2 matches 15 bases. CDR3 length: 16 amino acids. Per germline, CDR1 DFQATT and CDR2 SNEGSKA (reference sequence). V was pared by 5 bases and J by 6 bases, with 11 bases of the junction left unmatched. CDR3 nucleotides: TGCAGTGCTGGTCAACCAACGGGACTAGCGGGAGGCGAGCAGTACTTC. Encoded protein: CSAGQPTGLAGGEQYF.

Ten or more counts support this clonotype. The CDR3 DNA sequence: TGTGCCAGCAGCTTAGATGGGAAGAACACTGAAGCTTTCTTT. It encodes CASSLDGKNTEAFF. The rearrangement uses TRBV7-2 and TRBJ1-1; D remains unclear. Germline assignment: CDR1 SGHTA and CDR2 FQGNSA. V lost 1 base and J lost 1, with 7 bases in between. This CDR3 contains 14 residues.

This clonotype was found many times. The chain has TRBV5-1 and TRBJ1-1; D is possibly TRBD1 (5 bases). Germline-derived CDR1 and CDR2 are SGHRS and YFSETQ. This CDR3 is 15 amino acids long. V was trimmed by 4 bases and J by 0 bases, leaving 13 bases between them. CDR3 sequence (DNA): TGCGCCAGCAGCGGCGCGGGACCGATGAACACTGAAGCTTTCTTT. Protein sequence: CASSGAGPMNTEAFF.

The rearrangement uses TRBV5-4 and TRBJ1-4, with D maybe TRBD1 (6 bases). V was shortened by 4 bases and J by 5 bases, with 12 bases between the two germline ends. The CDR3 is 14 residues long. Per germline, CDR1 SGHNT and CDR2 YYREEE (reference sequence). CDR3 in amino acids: CASSVQGLNEKLFF. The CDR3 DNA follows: TGTGCCAGCAGCGTACAGGGTTTAAATGAAAAACTGTTTTTT.

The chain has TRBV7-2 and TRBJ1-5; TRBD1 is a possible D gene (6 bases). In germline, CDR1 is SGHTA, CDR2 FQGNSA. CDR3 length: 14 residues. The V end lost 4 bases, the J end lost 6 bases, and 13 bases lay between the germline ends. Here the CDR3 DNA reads TGTGCCAGCAGCTCAACAGGGCCGGCTCAGCCCCAGCATTTT. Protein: CASSSTGPAQPQHF. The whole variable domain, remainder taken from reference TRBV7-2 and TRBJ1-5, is GAGVSQSPSNKVTEKGKDVELRCDPISGHTALYWYRQSLGQGLEFLIYFQGNSAPDKSGLPSDRFSAERTGGSVSTLTIQRTQQEDSAVYLCASSSTGPAQPQHFGDGTRLSIL.

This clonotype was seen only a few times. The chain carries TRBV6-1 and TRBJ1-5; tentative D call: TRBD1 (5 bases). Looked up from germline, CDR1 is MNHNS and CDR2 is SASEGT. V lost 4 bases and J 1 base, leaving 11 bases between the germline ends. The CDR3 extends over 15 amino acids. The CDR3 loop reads CASSGGGVSNQPQHF. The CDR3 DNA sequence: TGTGCCAGCAGTGGCGGGGGGGTGAGCAATCAGCCCCAGCATTTT.

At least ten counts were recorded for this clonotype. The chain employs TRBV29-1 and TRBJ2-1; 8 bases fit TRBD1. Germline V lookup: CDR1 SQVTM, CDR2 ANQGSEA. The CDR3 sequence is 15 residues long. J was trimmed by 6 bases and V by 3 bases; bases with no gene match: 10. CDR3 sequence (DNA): TGCAGCGTTGAGGGGTTGGTAACAGGGGGCAATGAGCAGTTCTTC. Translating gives CSVEGLVTGGNEQFF.

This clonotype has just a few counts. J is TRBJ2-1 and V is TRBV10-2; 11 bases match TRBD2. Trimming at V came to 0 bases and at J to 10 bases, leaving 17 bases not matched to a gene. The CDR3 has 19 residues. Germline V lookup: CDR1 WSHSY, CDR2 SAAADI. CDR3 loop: CASSESGTSGVLKKGEQFF. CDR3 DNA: TGCGCCAGCAGTGAGTCCGGGACTAGCGGAGTCCTAAAAAAAGGGGAGCAGTTCTTC.

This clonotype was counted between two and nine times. CDR3 nucleotides: TGCAGCCCCCCCCGGCGAGAGACCCAGTACTTC. It encodes CSPPRRETQYF. J is TRBJ2-5 and V is TRBV29-1; D is unclear. The CDR3 has 11 residues. V was cut by 8 bases and J by 4 bases, with 11 bases left in between. The germline V gene encodes CDR1 SQVTM and CDR2 ANQGSEA.

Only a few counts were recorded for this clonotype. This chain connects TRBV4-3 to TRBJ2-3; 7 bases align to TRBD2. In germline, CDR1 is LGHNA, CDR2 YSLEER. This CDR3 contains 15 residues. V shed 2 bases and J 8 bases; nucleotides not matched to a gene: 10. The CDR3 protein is CASSQNDGGIGTQYF. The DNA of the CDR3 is TGCGCCAGCAGCCAAAACGACGGGGGGATTGGTACGCAGTATTTT.

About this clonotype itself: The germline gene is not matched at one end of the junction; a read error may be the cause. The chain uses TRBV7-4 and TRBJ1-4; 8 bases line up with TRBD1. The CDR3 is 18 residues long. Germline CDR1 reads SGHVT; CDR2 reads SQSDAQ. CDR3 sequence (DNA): TGTACCAGCAGCCCAAGGGGCAGGGGGCCGCCCTCTAGTGAAAAACTGTTTTTT. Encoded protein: CTSSPRGRGPPSSEKLFF.

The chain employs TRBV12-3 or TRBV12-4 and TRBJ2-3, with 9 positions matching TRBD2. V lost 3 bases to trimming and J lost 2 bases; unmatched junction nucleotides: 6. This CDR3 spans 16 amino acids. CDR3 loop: CASSFFASGATDTQYF. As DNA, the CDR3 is TGTGCCAGCAGTTTTTTCGCTAGCGGGGCCACAGATACGCAGTATTTT.

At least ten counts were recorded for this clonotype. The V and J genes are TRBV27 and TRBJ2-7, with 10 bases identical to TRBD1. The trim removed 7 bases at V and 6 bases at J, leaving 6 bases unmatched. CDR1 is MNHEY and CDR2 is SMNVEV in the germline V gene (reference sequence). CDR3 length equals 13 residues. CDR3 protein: CASKRDRGSEQYF. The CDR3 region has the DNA TGTGCCAGCAAGAGGGACAGGGGTTCCGAGCAGTACTTC.

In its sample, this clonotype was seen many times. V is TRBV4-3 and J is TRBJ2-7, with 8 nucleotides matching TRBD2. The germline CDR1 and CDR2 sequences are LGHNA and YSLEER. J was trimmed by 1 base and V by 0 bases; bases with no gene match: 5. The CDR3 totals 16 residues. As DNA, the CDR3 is TGCGCCAGCAGCCAAGATCCAGCGGGAGATTCCTACGAGCAGTACTTC. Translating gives CASSQDPAGDSYEQYF.

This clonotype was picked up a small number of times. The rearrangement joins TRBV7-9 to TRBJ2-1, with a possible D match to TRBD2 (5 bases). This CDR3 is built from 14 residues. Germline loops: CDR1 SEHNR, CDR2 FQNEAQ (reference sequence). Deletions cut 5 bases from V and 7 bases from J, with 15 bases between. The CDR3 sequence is CASSLPEGWNEQFF. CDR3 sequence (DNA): TGTGCCAGCAGCCTACCCGAGGGCTGGAATGAGCAGTTCTTC. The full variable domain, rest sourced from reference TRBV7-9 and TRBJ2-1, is DTGVSQNPRHKITKRGQNVTFRCDPISEHNRLYWYRQTLGQGPEFLTYFQNEAQLEKSRLLSDRFSAERPKGSFSTLEIQRTEQGDSAMYLCASSLPEGWNEQFFGPGTRLTVL.